The rows below give T cell receptor beta chains drawn from one sample of a study of blood T cell repertoires in COVID-19. The table came from immunoSEQ multiplex PCR; TCRdb's copy has only in-frame clones and leaves some out. The table has approximately 210,000 clones, about 86% seen once. What was sequenced was PBMCs or T cells enriched from blood (not recorded which). The origin of the receptors is a woman in her forties or fifties with acute COVID-19. CDR3s include the opening cysteine and the closing phenylalanine or tryptophan. D genes are given only for firm matches. For some rows the clone size is stated as once, few or many, or as a class when expanded; others skip it.

>NA|TRBJ1-6|TRBV7-2|NA
TGTGCCAGCAGCTTACAGGGACTCTATAATTCACCCCTCCACTTT
CASSLQGLYNSPLHF
>NA|TRBJ2-2|TRBV24-1|NA
TGTGCCACCAGTGATTTAGACTCCTACACCGGGGAGCTGTTTTTT
CATSDLDSYTGELFF
>NA|TRBJ2-1|TRBV6-2/TRBV6-3|TRBD2
TGTGCCAGCAGTTCAACTCCGGGACTAGTGAAGATTCCCTACAATGAGCAGTTCTTC
CASSSTPGLVKIPYNEQFF
>NA|TRBJ2-2|TRBV7-9|TRBD1
TGTGCCAGCAGGAGGACAGGGCACACCGGGGAGCTGTTTTTT
CASRRTGHTGELFF
>once|TRBJ2-3|TRBV28|NA
TGTGCCATCGAGGGCGGGGTCGGGGGAGATACGCAGTATTTT
CAIEGGVGGDTQYF
>few|TRBJ2-2|TRBV11-3|NA
TGTGCCAGCAGCCTAGAACTCACGTTCCGGGAGCTGTTTTTT
CASSLELTFRELFF
>NA|TRBJ2-3|TRBV2|NA
TGTGCCAGCAAGGACGGGAGCTTCCCAGATACGCAGTATTTT
CASKDGSFPDTQYF
>NA|TRBJ1-3|TRBV7-7|NA
TGTGCCAGCAGCTTAGGGGTAGCGGGAAGCTCTGGAAACACCATATATTTT
CASSLGVAGSSGNTIYF
>NA|TRBJ2-7|TRBV11-2|TRBD2
TGTGCCAGCAGCTTATCGGGACTAGCGGATAGAAGCTACGAGCAGTACTTC
CASSLSGLADRSYEQYF
>NA|TRBJ2-1|TRBV7-9|TRBD2
TGTGCCAGCAGTTTTAGCGGGAGGGGGAATGAGCAGTTCTTC
CASSFSGRGNEQFF
>NA|TRBJ2-5|TRBV12-3/TRBV12-4|NA
TGTGCCAGCAGTGGACAGAGGCCAGAGACCCAGTACTTC
CASSGQRPETQYF
>once|TRBJ2-5|TRBV29-1|TRBD1
TGCAGCGTGACACCGGGACAGGGGTCCTGGAGGCAAGAGACCCAGTACTTC
CSVTPGQGSWRQETQYF
>once|TRBJ2-2|TRBV11-2|TRBD2
TGTGCCAGCAGCTTACCTCGGGGGGGGCCAATAAACACCGGGGAGCTGTTTTTT
CASSLPRGGPINTGELFF
>NA|TRBJ2-5|TRBV20-1|NA
TGCAGTACCCACAGGGTAGAGACCCAGTACTTC
CSTHRVETQYF
>NA|TRBJ1-1|TRBV5-3|NA
TGTGCCAGAAGCTTGTCCGGGGGCACTGAAGCTTTCTTT
CARSLSGGTEAFF
>NA|TRBJ1-6|TRBV5-6|TRBD1
TGTGCCAGCAGCTTCTCGGGACAGAGTCTTCGAACACCCCTCCACTTT
CASSFSGQSLRTPLHF
>NA|TRBJ1-3|TRBV28|NA
TGTGCCAGCAGACCCCAGCGGGGAACTGGAAACACCATATATTTT
CASRPQRGTGNTIYF
>NA|TRBJ2-2|TRBV11-1|TRBD1
TGTGCCAGCAGCCCCCGATGGACAGGCTCCACCGGGGAGCTGTTTTTT
CASSPRWTGSTGELFF
>NA|TRBJ1-1|TRBV4-1|NA
TGCGCCACCCGGGGGATGACTGAAGCTTTCTTT
CATRGMTEAFF
>NA|TRBJ2-5|TRBV3-1/TRBV3-2|NA
TGTGCCAGCAGCCATAACGAGGGAGAGACCCAGTACTTC
CASSHNEGETQYF
>NA|TRBJ2-1|TRBV6-6|TRBD1
TGTGCCAGCACCCAAATGGGACAGGGGAACAATGAGCAGTTCTTC
CASTQMGQGNNEQFF
>once|TRBJ1-5|TRBV30|TRBD1
TGTGCCTGGAGTCAGACACAGGGGTTGAGCAATCAGCCCCAGCATTTT
CAWSQTQGLSNQPQHF
>few|TRBJ1-4|TRBV6-1|TRBD1
TGTGCCAGCAGTGACACAGGGGGGCGGGAAAAACTGTTTTTT
CASSDTGGREKLFF
>NA|TRBJ2-7|TRBV7-9|NA
TGTGCCAGCAGCTTAGTTAGCAGGGGTTACGAGCAGTACTTC
CASSLVSRGYEQYF
>NA|TRBJ2-5|TRBV9|TRBD2
TGTGCCAGCAGCGCGGAACGGGAGGGAGAAGAGACCCAGTACTTC
CASSAEREGEETQYF
>NA|TRBJ2-7|TRBV9|TRBD2
TGTGCCAGCAGCCCTAGCGGGGGTAGTTACGAGCAGTACTTC
CASSPSGGSYEQYF
>NA|TRBJ1-2|TRBV28|TRBD1
TGTGCCAGCAGTGGGTCCGACAGGGTCTCGGCTAACTATGGCTACACCTTC
CASSGSDRVSANYGYTF
>once|TRBJ2-5|TRBV7-8|NA
TGTGCCAGCAGCCTTAGGTCGGTAGTAGCGGCCCAAGAGACCCAGTACTTC
CASSLRSVVAAQETQYF
>NA|TRBJ2-7|TRBV4-3|NA
TGCGCCAGCAGCCAAAAGGGGGATGTCGTCCACGAGCAGTACTTC
CASSQKGDVVHEQYF
>NA|TRBJ2-2|TRBV7-9|TRBD2
TGTGCCAGCGGTCCGGCGGGAGCGGTCGGGGAGCTGTTTTTT
CASGPAGAVGELFF
>few|TRBJ2-3|TRBV7-2|TRBD2
TGTGCCAGCAGCCCACTAGCGGGATACACAGATACGCAGTATTTT
CASSPLAGYTDTQYF
>NA|TRBJ1-2|TRBV6-2/TRBV6-3|NA
TGTGCCAGCAGTTCCGGCCAGGGTTATGGCTACACCTTC
CASSSGQGYGYTF
>NA|TRBJ2-7|TRBV5-6|NA
TGTGCCAGCAGCCGGACAGACTACGAGCAGTACTTC
CASSRTDYEQYF
>NA|TRBJ2-7|TRBV10-2|NA
NA
CAGRPAGAGYNCRLIRSYYEQYF
>NA|TRBJ1-4|TRBV12-3/TRBV12-4|NA
TGTGCCAGCAGGGAACAGGGTGAAAAACTGTTTTTT
CASREQGEKLFF
>few|TRBJ1-2|TRBV4-3|TRBD1
TGCGCCAGCAGCCAGGACAGGGGAGATTACTATGGCTACACCTTC
CASSQDRGDYYGYTF
>NA|TRBJ2-7|TRBV3-1/TRBV3-2|TRBD1
TGTGCCAGCAGCCTATCTGGTCAGGGGGCATCTGTGCAGCAGTACTTC
CASSLSGQGASVQQYF
>few|TRBJ2-1|TRBV7-9|NA
TGTGCCAGCAGCTTCCTTATACAGGTTGTCTCCTACAATGAGCAGTTCTTC
CASSFLIQVVSYNEQFF
>NA|TRBJ1-3|TRBV4-1|TRBD1
TGCGCCAGCAGCCAGAGGGACAGCGACTCTGGAAACACCATATATTTT
CASSQRDSDSGNTIYF
>NA|TRBJ1-2|TRBV3-1/TRBV3-2|NA
TGTGCCAGCAGCCAAGCCGACAGGCATGGCTACACCTTC
CASSQADRHGYTF
>few|TRBJ1-4|TRBV28|NA
TGTGCCAGCAGTTTGTACAGTTCTGTGAGTGTGGGAAAACTGTTTTTT
CASSLYSSVSVGKLFF
>NA|TRBJ1-2|TRBV7-8|NA
TGTGCCAGCAGCTTAGTAGCAGGGTGGGTTAACTATGGCTACACCTTC
CASSLVAGWVNYGYTF
>NA|TRBJ1-1|TRBV6-5|TRBD1
TGTGCCAGCAGGAACGACAGGGCTCTGAACACTGAAGCTTTCTTT
CASRNDRALNTEAFF
>NA|TRBJ1-2|TRBV28|TRBD1
TGTGCCAGCAGCGACAGGGTAGGCGGCAGCTACACCTTC
CASSDRVGGSYTF
>NA|TRBJ2-7|TRBV28|NA
TGTGCCAGCAGTTCCATGAGTGGGTGGGAGACGGCCTACGAGCAGTACTTC
CASSSMSGWETAYEQYF
>NA|TRBJ2-1|TRBV5-4|NA
TGTGCCAGCAGCTTGGATCTAGCGAATTACAATGAGCAGTTCTTC
CASSLDLANYNEQFF
>few|TRBJ2-3|TRBV24-1|NA
TGTGCCACCAGTGACCCGGGGGTTAGCACAGATACGCAGTATTTT
CATSDPGVSTDTQYF
>NA|TRBJ2-3|TRBV28|TRBD1
TGTGCCAGCAGCCCCGGGACAGGGGGTGTCTATACGCAGTATTTT
CASSPGTGGVYTQYF
>NA|TRBJ2-7|TRBV27|TRBD1
TGTGCCAGCGGAAGACCGACAGGGACGGGTAGCGAGCAGTACTTC
CASGRPTGTGSEQYF
>large|TRBJ1-1|TRBV7-2|NA
TGTGCCAGCAGCGACCCCAGGGTTCACACTGAAGCTTTCTTT
CASSDPRVHTEAFF
>NA|TRBJ1-1|TRBV15|NA
TGTGCCACCAGCAGCCCTAACGCGGGGAACACTGAAGCTTTCTTT
CATSSPNAGNTEAFF
>NA|TRBJ2-1|TRBV30|NA
TGTGCCTGGAATTCGTACAATGAGCAGTTCTTC
CAWNSYNEQFF
>NA|TRBJ2-1|TRBV28|TRBD2
TGTGCCAGCAAAGCGGGAGGACCTTACAATGAGCAGTTCTTC
CASKAGGPYNEQFF
>NA|TRBJ2-3|TRBV5-1|TRBD2
TGCGCCAGCAGTTTAAGCGGGGGCGGCCGTGGCACAGATACGCAGTATTTT
CASSLSGGGRGTDTQYF
>NA|TRBJ1-3|TRBV28|TRBD1
TGTGCCAGCAACACTCAGGGGGCGCGATCGGGAAACACCATATATTTT
CASNTQGARSGNTIYF